This record covers a single TCR beta chain. Its antigen specificity is not known. No base quality values were provided; no much bigger clone lies one nucleotide off. The CDR3 runs 14 amino acids, cysteine and phenylalanine included. The kept DNA is CDR3 alone, 42 bases in frame from the first base. CDR1 and CDR2 (KGHSH, LQKENI) derive from the germline V gene. Relative to germline, V is missing 5 bases and J is missing 10 bases, with 10 bases of the junction outside any gene match. This sample was included in a study of T cells in localized non-small cell lung cancer (dated by TCRdb to 2019 to 2021). For the wider study: The study examined T cell repertoires in 200 to 300 patients with early-stage NSCLC and compared tumors with uninvolved tumor-adjacent lungs. The cohort was made up of about 240 treatment-naive NSCLC patients whose localized lung tumors had been resected. Of the NSCLC patients, around 140 were male and roughly 100 were female, and the mean age was approximately 69 years. The research as a whole found: A median of about 50 of the top 100 tumor clones turned up in the paired uninvolved adjacent lung, and some 27 of those clones also ranked among the top 100 of that same adjacent lung. Higher blood T cell density associated with longer overall survival, while higher adjacent-lung clonality associated with shorter survival. Since the design was exploratory, TCR variables were selected using unadjusted p-values with no false-discovery rate correction. Multi-region tumor sequencing was not performed, so intratumor heterogeneity could not be excluded. The highest T cell clonality was observed in uninvolved tumor-adjacent lung, where clonality exceeded that of tumor, suggesting that antigenic responses were more focused in uninvolved tumor-adjacent lung.

At diagnosis, tumor, uninvolved tumor-adjacent lung and peripheral blood were collected and then preserved as a mix of FFPE and fresh-frozen material. The immunoSEQ Assay was used to sequence TCR beta CDR3 regions from DNA. Regarding the original processing steps: To compute T cell density, TCR beta template counts were normalized to usable DNA, which was estimated by amplifying housekeeping genes. Using the preseqR package, richness was estimated by extrapolating to 120,000 templates for tissue samples and 400,000 templates for PBMC samples. Clonality was defined by subtracting Pielou's evenness from one. To identify tissue-enriched TCRs, differential abundance testing was run on productive amino-acid clonotypes with a minimum total count of 5 and an alpha of 0.1. Repertoire overlap between compartments was quantified with the Jaccard Index and Morisita Overlap Index. GLIPH clustered TCR beta CDR3s with public tetramer-defined viral CDR3s; viral motifs required at least three viral sequences plus V-gene enrichment. TCRdb limited this immuneACCESS table to in-frame rearrangements with V and J called. A share of clones is missing; checked studies link under half to unresolved V genes, and the rest is unexplained. Clone size and V and J calls were adopted from that table, with D and trimming inferred from the DNA. The sample table contains some 3,900 clones; only one count was recorded for about 42% of them. The ten top clones hold around 6% of the sample.

The sequence is built from TRBV18 and TRBJ2-1, and 8 junction bases match TRBD2. This receptor was taken from a woman aged 35-75 years with stage I lung adenocarcinoma. The sample here was lung tumor tissue, taken before any cancer treatment. The CDR3 loop reads CASSDINGREEQFF. The nucleotides read TGTGCCAGCTCAGACATTAACGGGAGGGAGGAGCAGTTCTTC.